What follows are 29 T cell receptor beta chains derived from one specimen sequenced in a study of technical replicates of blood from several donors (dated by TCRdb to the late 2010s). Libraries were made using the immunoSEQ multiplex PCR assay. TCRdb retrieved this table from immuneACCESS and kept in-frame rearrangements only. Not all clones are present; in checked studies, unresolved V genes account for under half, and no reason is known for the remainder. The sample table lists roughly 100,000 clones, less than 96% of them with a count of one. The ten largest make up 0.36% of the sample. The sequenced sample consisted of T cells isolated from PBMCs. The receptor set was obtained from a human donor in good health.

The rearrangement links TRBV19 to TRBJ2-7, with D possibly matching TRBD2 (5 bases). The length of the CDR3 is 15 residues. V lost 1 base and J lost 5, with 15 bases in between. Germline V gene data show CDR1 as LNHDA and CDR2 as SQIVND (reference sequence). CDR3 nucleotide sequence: TGTGCCAGTAGTATAGGATCCGGGAAGGGAAACGAGCAGTACTTC. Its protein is CASSIGSGKGNEQYF.

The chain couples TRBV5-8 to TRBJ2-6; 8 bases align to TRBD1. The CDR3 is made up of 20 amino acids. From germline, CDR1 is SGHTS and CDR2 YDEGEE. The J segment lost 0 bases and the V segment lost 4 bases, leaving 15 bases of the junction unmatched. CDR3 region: CASSLGQGFILDSGANVLTF. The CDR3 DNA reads TGTGCCAGCAGCCTCGGACAGGGTTTTATCCTAGACTCTGGGGCCAACGTCCTGACTTTC.

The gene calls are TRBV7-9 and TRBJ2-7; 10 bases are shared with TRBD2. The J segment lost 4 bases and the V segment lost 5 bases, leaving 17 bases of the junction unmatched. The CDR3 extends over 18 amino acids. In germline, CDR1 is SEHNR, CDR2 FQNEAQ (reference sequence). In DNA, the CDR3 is TGTGCCAGCAGCCCACGCTACCCAGATAGCGGGAGGAGGTACGAGCAGTACTTC. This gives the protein CASSPRYPDSGRRYEQYF.

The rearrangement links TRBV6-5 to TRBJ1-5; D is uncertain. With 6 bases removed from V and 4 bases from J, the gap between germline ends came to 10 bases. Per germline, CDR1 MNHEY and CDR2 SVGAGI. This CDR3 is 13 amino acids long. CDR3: CASRRFENQPQHF. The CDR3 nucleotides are TGTGCCAGCAGACGTTTCGAGAATCAGCCCCAGCATTTT.

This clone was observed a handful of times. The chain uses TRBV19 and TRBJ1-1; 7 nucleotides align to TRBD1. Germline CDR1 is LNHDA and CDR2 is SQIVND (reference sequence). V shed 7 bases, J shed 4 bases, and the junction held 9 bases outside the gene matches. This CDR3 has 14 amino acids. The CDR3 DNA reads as TGTGCCAGTAAACAGGGGCCGTCGGGCACTGAAGCTTTCTTT. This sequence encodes CASKQGPSGTEAFF.

CDR3 DNA sequence: TGTGCCAGCAGCGTAGAAGGGGGAGGGATTTGGGAGCAGTTCTTC. Translating gives CASSVEGGGIWEQFF. The chain links TRBV9 to TRBJ2-1, with D perhaps matching TRBD2 (7 bases). CDR3 length: 15 residues. The V end lost 0 bases, the J end lost 10 bases, and 17 bases lay between the germline ends. The germline V gene has CDR1 SGDLS and CDR2 YYNGEE.

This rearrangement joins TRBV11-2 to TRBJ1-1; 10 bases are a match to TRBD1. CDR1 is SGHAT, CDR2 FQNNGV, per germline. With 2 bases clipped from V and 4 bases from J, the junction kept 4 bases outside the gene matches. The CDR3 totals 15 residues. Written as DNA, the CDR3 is TGTGCCAGCAGCTTACGACAGGGGGCAATCACTGAAGCTTTCTTT. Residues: CASSLRQGAITEAFF.

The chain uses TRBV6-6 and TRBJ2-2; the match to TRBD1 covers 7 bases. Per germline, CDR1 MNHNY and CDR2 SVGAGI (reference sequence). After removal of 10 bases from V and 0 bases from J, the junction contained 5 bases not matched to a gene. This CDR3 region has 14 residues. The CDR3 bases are TGTGCCAACCGACAGGGCGCGAACACCGGGGAGCTGTTTTTT. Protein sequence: CANRQGANTGELFF.

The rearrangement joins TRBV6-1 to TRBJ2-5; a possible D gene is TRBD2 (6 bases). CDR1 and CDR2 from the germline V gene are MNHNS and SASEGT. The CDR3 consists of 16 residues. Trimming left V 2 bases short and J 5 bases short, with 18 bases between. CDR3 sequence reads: CASSELIGTGSETQYF. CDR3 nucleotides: TGTGCCAGCAGTGAATTGATCGGGACTGGGAGTGAGACCCAGTACTTC.

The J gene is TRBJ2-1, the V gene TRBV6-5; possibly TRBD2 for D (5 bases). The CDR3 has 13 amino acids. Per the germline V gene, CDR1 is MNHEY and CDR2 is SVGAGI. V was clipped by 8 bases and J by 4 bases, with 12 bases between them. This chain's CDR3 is CASFEGFYNEQFF. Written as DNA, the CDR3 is TGTGCCAGCTTTGAGGGTTTTTACAATGAGCAGTTCTTC.

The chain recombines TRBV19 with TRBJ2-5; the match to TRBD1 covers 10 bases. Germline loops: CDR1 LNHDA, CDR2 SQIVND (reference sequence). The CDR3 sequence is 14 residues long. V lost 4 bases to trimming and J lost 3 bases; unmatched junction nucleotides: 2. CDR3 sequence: CASSTGTGEETQYF. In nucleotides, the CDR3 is TGTGCCAGTAGTACCGGGACAGGGGAAGAGACCCAGTACTTC.

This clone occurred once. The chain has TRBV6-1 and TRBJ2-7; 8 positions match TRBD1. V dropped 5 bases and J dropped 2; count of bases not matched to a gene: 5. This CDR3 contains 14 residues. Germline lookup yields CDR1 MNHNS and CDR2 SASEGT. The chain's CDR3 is CASSMDRDAYEQYF. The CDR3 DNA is TGTGCCAGCAGTATGGACAGGGATGCCTACGAGCAGTACTTC.

The CDR3 nucleotides read TGTGCCAGCAGTTACTCTCGAACAGGGGTCTATGGCTACACCTTC. Encoded protein: CASSYSRTGVYGYTF. This rearrangement joins TRBV6-5 to TRBJ1-2, with TRBD1 matching over 7 bases. Germline V gene sequence: CDR1 MNHEY, CDR2 SVGAGI. V shed 0 bases and J 4 bases; nucleotides not matched to a gene: 5. This CDR3 spans 15 amino acids.

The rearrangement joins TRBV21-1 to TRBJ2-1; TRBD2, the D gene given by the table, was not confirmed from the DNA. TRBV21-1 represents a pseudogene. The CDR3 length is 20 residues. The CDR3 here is CASSKRTSGQIKSSYNEQFF. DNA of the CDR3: TGTGCCAGCAGCAAAAGGACTAGCGGCCAAATAAAGAGCTCCTACAATGAGCAGTTCTTC.

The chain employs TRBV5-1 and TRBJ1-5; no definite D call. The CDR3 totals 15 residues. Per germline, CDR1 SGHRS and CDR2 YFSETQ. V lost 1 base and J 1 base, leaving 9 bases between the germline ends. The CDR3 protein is CASSLWGGSNQPQHF. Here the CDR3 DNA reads TGCGCCAGCAGCTTGTGGGGAGGCAGCAATCAGCCCCAGCATTTT. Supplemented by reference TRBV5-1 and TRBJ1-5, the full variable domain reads KAGVTQTPRYLIKTRGQQVTLSCSPISGHRSVSWYQQTPGQGLQFLFEYFSETQRNKGNFPGRFSGRQFSNSRSEMNVSTLELGDSALYLCASSLWGGSNQPQHFGDGTRLSIL.

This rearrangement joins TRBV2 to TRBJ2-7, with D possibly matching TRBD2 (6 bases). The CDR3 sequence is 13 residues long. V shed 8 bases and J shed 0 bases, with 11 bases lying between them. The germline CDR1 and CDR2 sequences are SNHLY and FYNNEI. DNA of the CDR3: TGTGCCAGCGGGACTCCCCTCTCCTACGAGCAGTACTTC. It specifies CASGTPLSYEQYF.

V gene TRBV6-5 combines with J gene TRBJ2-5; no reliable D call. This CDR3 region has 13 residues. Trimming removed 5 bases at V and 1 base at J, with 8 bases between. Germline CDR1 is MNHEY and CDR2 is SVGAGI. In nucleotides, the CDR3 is TGTGCCAGCAGTCCTCCTCGCCAAGAGACCCAGTACTTC. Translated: CASSPPRQETQYF.

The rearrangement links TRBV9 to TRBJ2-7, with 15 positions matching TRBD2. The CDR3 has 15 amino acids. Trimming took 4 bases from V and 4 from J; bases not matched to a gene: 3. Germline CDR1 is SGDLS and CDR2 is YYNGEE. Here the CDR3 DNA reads TGTGCCAGCAGCCCCGGACTAGCGGGAGGGTACGAGCAGTACTTC. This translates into CASSPGLAGGYEQYF.

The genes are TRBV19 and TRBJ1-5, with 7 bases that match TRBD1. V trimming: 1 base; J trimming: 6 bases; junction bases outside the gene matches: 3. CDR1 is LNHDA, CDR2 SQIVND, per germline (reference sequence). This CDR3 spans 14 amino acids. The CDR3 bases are TGTGCCAGTAGTATAGTAGGGGGCTCTCAGCCCCAGCATTTT. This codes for CASSIVGGSQPQHF.

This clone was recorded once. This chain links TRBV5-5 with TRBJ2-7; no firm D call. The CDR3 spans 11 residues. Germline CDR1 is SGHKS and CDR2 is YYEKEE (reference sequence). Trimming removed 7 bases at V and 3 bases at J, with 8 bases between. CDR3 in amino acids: CASGPGYEQYF. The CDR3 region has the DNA TGTGCCAGCGGCCCTGGCTACGAGCAGTACTTC. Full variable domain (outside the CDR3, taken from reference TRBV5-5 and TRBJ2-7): DAGVTQSPTHLIKTRGQQVTLRCSPISGHKSVSWYQQVLGQGPQFIFQYYEKEERGRGNFPDRFSARQFPNYSSELNVNALLLGDSALYLCASGPGYEQYFGPGTRLTVT.

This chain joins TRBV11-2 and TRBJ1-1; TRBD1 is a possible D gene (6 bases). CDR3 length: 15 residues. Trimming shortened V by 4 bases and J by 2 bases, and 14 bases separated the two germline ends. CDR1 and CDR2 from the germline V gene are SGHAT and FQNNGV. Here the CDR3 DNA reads TGTGCCAGCAGCTACCGGGGGGCAGAAAACACTGAAGCTTTCTTT. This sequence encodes CASSYRGAENTEAFF.

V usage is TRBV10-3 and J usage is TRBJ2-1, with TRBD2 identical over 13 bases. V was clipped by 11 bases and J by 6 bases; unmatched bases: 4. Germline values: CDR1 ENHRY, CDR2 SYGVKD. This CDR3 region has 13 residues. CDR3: CALGTSGTNEQFF. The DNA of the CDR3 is TGTGCCCTCGGGACTAGCGGGACCAATGAGCAGTTCTTC.

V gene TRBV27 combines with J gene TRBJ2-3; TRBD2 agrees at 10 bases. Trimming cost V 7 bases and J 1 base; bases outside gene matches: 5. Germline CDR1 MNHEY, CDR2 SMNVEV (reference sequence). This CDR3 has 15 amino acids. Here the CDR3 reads CASKSGTSGTDTQYF. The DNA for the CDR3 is TGTGCCAGCAAATCCGGGACTAGCGGCACAGATACGCAGTATTTT.

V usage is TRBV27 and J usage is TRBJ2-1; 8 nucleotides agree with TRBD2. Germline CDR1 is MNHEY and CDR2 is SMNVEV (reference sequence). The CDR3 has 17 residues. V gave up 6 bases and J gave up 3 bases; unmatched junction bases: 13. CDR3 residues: CASSTGGSGAGYNEQFF. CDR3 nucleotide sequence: TGTGCCAGCAGCACCGGGGGTAGCGGGGCCGGCTACAATGAGCAGTTCTTC.

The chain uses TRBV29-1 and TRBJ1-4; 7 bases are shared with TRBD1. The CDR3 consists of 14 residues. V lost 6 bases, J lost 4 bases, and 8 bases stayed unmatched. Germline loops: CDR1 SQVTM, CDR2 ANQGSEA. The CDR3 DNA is TGCAGCGTCTCCCAGGGGGGTTATAATGAAAAACTGTTTTTT. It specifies CSVSQGGYNEKLFF.

This chain's CDR3 is CASSYFQGGGTEAFF. The CDR3 DNA reads as TGTGCCAGCAGCTACTTTCAGGGGGGTGGTACTGAAGCTTTCTTT. V and J are TRBV11-2 and TRBJ1-1; 7 positions match TRBD1. There are 15 residues in the CDR3. Unmatched junction bases numbered 10, after V lost 4 bases and J lost 5 bases. Germline V lookup: CDR1 SGHAT, CDR2 FQNNGV.

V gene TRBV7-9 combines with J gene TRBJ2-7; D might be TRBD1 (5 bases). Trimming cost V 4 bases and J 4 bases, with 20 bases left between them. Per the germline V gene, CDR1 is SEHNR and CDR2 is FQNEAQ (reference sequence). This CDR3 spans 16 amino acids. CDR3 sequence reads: CASSSHMWGPSYEQYF. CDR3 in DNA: TGTGCCAGCAGCTCCCATATGTGGGGCCCATCTTACGAGCAGTACTTC.

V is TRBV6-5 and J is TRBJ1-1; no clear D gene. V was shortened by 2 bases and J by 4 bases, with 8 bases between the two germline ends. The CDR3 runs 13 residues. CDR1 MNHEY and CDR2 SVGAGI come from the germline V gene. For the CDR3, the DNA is TGTGCCAGCAGTTACAACCTAATCACTGAAGCTTTCTTT. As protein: CASSYNLITEAFF.

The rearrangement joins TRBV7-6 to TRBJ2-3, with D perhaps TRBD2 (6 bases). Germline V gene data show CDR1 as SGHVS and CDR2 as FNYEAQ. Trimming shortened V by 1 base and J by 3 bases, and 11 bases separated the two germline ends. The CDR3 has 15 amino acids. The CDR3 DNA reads TGTGCCAGCAGCTTAGGTCTAGCGCATACAGATACGCAGTATTTT. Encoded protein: CASSLGLAHTDTQYF.